One T cell receptor beta chain is described in this entry. This sample's time point: peripheral blood 6 weeks after treatment start. This sample is part of a study of PD-L1 blockade in urothelial cancer. Study in general: Of some 30 patients, around 26 were males with bladder-origin urothelial cancer. From 0 to 3 prior chemotherapy regimens had been given to the patients. Once treatment had started, blood was analyzed at 3 weeks (second dose) and again at 6 weeks. Blood samples contained a median about 150,000 T cells.

Germline CDR1 is SGHKS and CDR2 is YYEKEE (reference sequence). The V end lost 2 bases, the J end lost 6 bases, and 8 bases lay between the germline ends. CDR3 size: 13 residues. The table came from immunoSEQ multiplex PCR; TCRdb's copy has only in-frame clones and leaves some out. The sample has around 49,000 clones, around 80% seen once. This TCR was recovered from a man aged 55-75 years with urothelial cancer. V is TRBV5-5 and J is TRBJ1-4, with D maybe TRBD1 (5 bases). The material was PBMCs, obtained around atezolizumab (anti-PD-L1) treatment. CDR3 sequence: CASSFLGDEKLFF. Written as DNA, the CDR3 is TGTGCCAGCAGCTTCCTAGGGGATGAAAAACTGTTTTTT.